This passage covers 17 T cell receptor beta chains from one sample sequenced in a study of brain T cells in children with intractable seizures. Time point denoted: blood from clinic visit 5 months post-surgery; TSC patient then seizure free. Assay used: immunoSEQ multiplex PCR; TCRdb lists only in-frame clones, some missing. The table has about 340,000 clones, about 93% seen once; the top ten hold about 6%. Here the sequenced sample was peripheral blood, taken roughly 5 months after surgery. The receptors come from a boy in the first two years of life with tuberous sclerosis and intractable seizures.

V gene TRBV5-1 combines with J gene TRBJ1-2; the D gene is possibly TRBD1 (6 bases). In germline, CDR1 is SGHRS, CDR2 YFSETQ. This CDR3 spans 15 amino acids. V was cut by 4 bases and J by 3 bases, with 16 bases left in between. The CDR3 nucleotides are TGCGCCAGCAGCACAACAGGGCTGGGTGACTATGGCTACACCTTC. It yields the protein CASSTTGLGDYGYTF.

This chain connects TRBV25-1 to TRBJ2-5, with 13 positions matching TRBD2. The CDR3 totals 17 residues. Unmatched junction bases numbered 10, after V lost 4 bases and J lost 5 bases. CDR1 MGHDK and CDR2 SYGVNS come from the germline V gene. CDR3 sequence: CASSVWTSGRMGETQYF. CDR3 nucleotide sequence: TGTGCCAGCAGTGTTTGGACTAGCGGGAGAATGGGGGAGACCCAGTACTTC.

The chain's CDR3 is CASGSGGVGNYGYTF. CDR3 bases: TGTGCCAGCGGGTCCGGGGGAGTAGGAAACTATGGCTACACCTTC. The chain carries TRBV27 and TRBJ1-2; possibly TRBD1 for D (5 bases). The length of the CDR3 is 15 residues. Germline V gives CDR1 MNHEY, CDR2 SMNVEV (reference sequence). Deletions cut 8 bases from V and 2 bases from J, with 18 bases between.

In this sample, this clone turned up a few times. This chain joins TRBV11-2 and TRBJ1-6; possibly TRBD1 for D (5 bases). Germline V gene lookup returns CDR1 SGHAT and CDR2 FQNNGV. V lost 0 bases and J lost 9, with 12 bases in between. The CDR3 has 15 amino acids. The CDR3 sequence: CASSLDLGGGSPLHF. DNA for the CDR3: TGTGCCAGCAGCTTAGATCTTGGGGGGGGTTCACCCCTCCACTTT.

The chain combines TRBV9 with TRBJ2-2; TRBD1 or TRBD2 may be the D gene (6 bases each). Looked up from germline, CDR1 is SGDLS and CDR2 is YYNGEE. Trimming shortened V by 0 bases and J by 0 bases, and 12 bases separated the two germline ends. CDR3 size: 17 residues. The CDR3: CASSVGYRGANTGELFF. CDR3 bases: TGTGCCAGCAGCGTAGGGTATAGGGGGGCGAACACCGGGGAGCTGTTTTTT.

V gene TRBV6-1 combines with J gene TRBJ2-7; D is uncertain. The CDR3 runs 13 residues. The V gene's germline CDR1 is MNHNS and CDR2 SASEGT. V lost 0 bases and J 6 bases, leaving 9 bases between the germline ends. CDR3 nucleotide sequence: TGTGCCAGCAGTGAAGCGCTTTATGGCGAGCAGTACTTC. Encoded protein: CASSEALYGEQYF.

The chain links TRBV5-4 to TRBJ2-2; 8 bases agree with TRBD1. Germline CDR1 SGHNT, CDR2 YYREEE (reference sequence). The CDR3 totals 15 residues. Trimming cost V 1 base and J 7 bases; bases outside gene matches: 6. Here the CDR3 DNA reads TGTGCCAGCAGCTTGACAGGGGGTCTTGTCGGGGAGCTGTTTTTT. Protein sequence: CASSLTGGLVGELFF.

The chain combines TRBV9 with TRBJ1-1; D remains ambiguous. Trimming left V 1 base short and J 4 bases short, with 11 bases between. This CDR3 contains 14 residues. Germline loops: CDR1 SGDLS, CDR2 YYNGEE. The CDR3 nucleotides read TGTGCCAGCAGCGTAAAAGGTATCGGCACTGAAGCTTTCTTT. Translating gives CASSVKGIGTEAFF.

This chain connects TRBV24-1 to TRBJ2-3; D tentatively reads TRBD1 or TRBD2 (6 bases each). V gave up 3 bases and J gave up 5 bases, with 20 bases separating them. The CDR3 extends over 17 amino acids. Germline CDR1 reads KGHDR; CDR2 reads SFDVKD. The CDR3 loop reads CATSDPRGTLWEDTQYF. DNA of the CDR3: TGTGCCACCAGTGATCCACGCGGGACACTTTGGGAAGATACGCAGTATTTT.

This chain links TRBV24-1 with TRBJ2-7; D is unclear. Per the germline V gene, CDR1 is KGHDR and CDR2 is SFDVKD. This CDR3 comprises 15 residues. Trimming removed 9 bases from V and 4 bases from J, with 21 bases in between. CDR3: CATSSFVRALYEQYF. Here the CDR3 DNA reads TGTGCCACCTCCTCGTTTGTGAGAGCACTGTACGAGCAGTACTTC.

The J gene is TRBJ1-3, the V gene TRBV11-2, with D uncertain. CDR1 SGHAT and CDR2 FQNNGV come from the germline V gene. V dropped 4 bases and J dropped 1 base, with 11 bases sitting between them. The CDR3 is made up of 15 amino acids. Here the CDR3 DNA reads TGTGCCAGCAGCTCCATACCTAGTTCTGGAAACACCATATATTTT. It encodes CASSSIPSSGNTIYF.

The chain recombines TRBV7-2 with TRBJ2-5; tentative D call: TRBD1 (6 bases). Germline CDR1 reads SGHTA; CDR2 reads FQGNSA. The CDR3 loop spans 14 amino acids. The V end lost 1 base, the J end lost 1 base, and 7 bases lay between the germline ends. The chain's CDR3 is CASSLDRAQETQYF. The CDR3 DNA is TGTGCCAGCAGCTTAGACAGGGCCCAAGAGACCCAGTACTTC.

This clone was counted a few times. The sample carries other DNA sequences with the same CDR3. V gene TRBV12-3 or TRBV12-4 combines with J gene TRBJ1-1, with D perhaps TRBD1 (5 bases). The CDR3 extends over 13 amino acids. Trimming removed 2 bases from V and 1 base from J, with 5 bases in between. The CDR3 reads CASSLTGNTEAFF. In DNA, the CDR3 is TGTGCCAGCAGTTTAACAGGGAACACTGAAGCTTTCTTT.

This chain connects TRBV4-1 to TRBJ1-1; tentative D call: TRBD1 (5 bases). The CDR3 is 15 residues long. V dropped 0 bases and J dropped 4 bases, with 12 bases sitting between them. Germline assignment: CDR1 MGHRA and CDR2 YSYEKL. DNA for the CDR3: TGCGCCAGCAGCCAAGATCGGGGGGGTGGCACTGAAGCTTTCTTT. Its protein is CASSQDRGGGTEAFF.

The CDR3 bases are TGTGCCAGCAGCGACCCAGGGAAGATTGGCAATCAGCCCCAGCATTTT. Its translation: CASSDPGKIGNQPQHF. The chain combines TRBV2 with TRBJ1-5; a weak D match, TRBD1 (5 bases). The CDR3 totals 16 residues. V shed 6 bases and J shed 2 bases, with 17 bases lying between them. The germline gives CDR1 SNHLY, CDR2 FYNNEI.

V is TRBV5-1 and J is TRBJ1-1; a weak D match, TRBD1 (5 bases). Trimming cost V 4 bases and J 1 base, with 8 bases left between them. The germline V gene encodes CDR1 SGHRS and CDR2 YFSETQ. This CDR3 is built from 13 residues. The CDR3 region has the DNA TGCGCCAGCAGCGGGGCAGGGAACACTGAAGCTTTCTTT. Translation gives CASSGAGNTEAFF.

The chain couples TRBV28 to TRBJ1-5; D is undetermined. Trimming shortened V by 10 bases and J by 6 bases, and 22 bases separated the two germline ends. Per germline, CDR1 MDHEN and CDR2 SYDVKM. The length of the CDR3 is 15 residues. The CDR3 DNA is TGTGCCACGTACTCACGGATCGGCTTGGGTCAGCCCCAGCATTTT. It translates to CATYSRIGLGQPQHF.